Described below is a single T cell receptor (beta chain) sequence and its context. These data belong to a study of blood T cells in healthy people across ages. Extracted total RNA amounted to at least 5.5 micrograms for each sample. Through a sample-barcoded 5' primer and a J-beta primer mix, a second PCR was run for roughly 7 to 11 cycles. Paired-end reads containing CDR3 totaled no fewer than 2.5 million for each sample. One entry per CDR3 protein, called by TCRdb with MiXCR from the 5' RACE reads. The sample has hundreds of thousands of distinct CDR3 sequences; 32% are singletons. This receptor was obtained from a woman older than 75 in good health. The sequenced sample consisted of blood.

The CDR3 DNA reads as TGTGCCAGCAGCTGTCAGGCCTCCGGGGAGACCCAGTACTTC. This translates into CASSCQASGETQYF. This chain links TRBV7-2 with TRBJ2-4; D remains ambiguous. The end of the DNA is better explained by TRBJ2-5, so the J call may be wrong. Germline lookup yields CDR1 SGHTA and CDR2 FQGNSA. This CDR3 contains 14 residues.